Below, 19 T cell receptor beta chains from the same sample are listed, as sequenced in a study of CD8+ T cells in alopecia areata. As the sequencing template, cDNA was produced by extracting RNA and reverse transcribing it. Here immunoSEQ multiplex PCR was the method, and the copy in TCRdb shows in-frame clones only, minus some. This sample yields 150,000 to 190,000 clones, of which 45% to 55% are seen a single time; 15% to 20% belongs to the top ten. Sequenced material: CD8+ T cells sorted from blood, taken at week 0. All receptors come from a human donor with alopecia areata.

The chain links TRBV4-3 to TRBJ1-1, with TRBD1 identical over 8 bases. Germline CDR1 LGHNA, CDR2 YSLEER. V dropped 0 bases and J dropped 4; count of bases not matched to a gene: 4. CDR3 length: 15 residues. CDR3 DNA sequence: TGCGCCAGCAGCCAAGATTGGACAGGGATCACTGAAGCTTTCTTT. It translates to CASSQDWTGITEAFF.

Worth noting for this clone: The sample contains more than one DNA sequence encoding this CDR3. The chain links TRBV30 to TRBJ1-5, with 11 bases identical to TRBD1. After removal of 3 bases from V and 6 bases from J, the junction contained 4 bases not matched to a gene. Per germline, CDR1 GTSNPN and CDR2 SVGIG (reference sequence). The CDR3 is 14 amino acids. In DNA form, the CDR3 reads TGTGCCTGGAGCGCCGGACAGGGGGCTCAGCCCCAGCATTTT. It yields the protein CAWSAGQGAQPQHF.

The chain employs TRBV2 and TRBJ2-2; tentatively, D is TRBD2 (6 bases). The V and J ends lost 8 bases and 0 bases respectively, with 16 bases between them. There are 16 residues in the CDR3. Germline assignment: CDR1 SNHLY and CDR2 FYNNEI. CDR3 DNA sequence: TGTGCCAGCTGGGACTCCAAATACGCGAACACCGGGGAGCTGTTTTTT. This codes for CASWDSKYANTGELFF.

CDR3 bases: TGTGCCAGCAGCAAAGGGCGCCAGGCTAAGTACAATGAGCAGTTCTTC. Translated, it gives CASSKGRQAKYNEQFF. V is TRBV13 and J is TRBJ2-1; D is unresolved. This CDR3 has 16 amino acids. Trimming cost V 5 bases and J 4 bases, with 18 bases left between them. CDR1 is PRHDT, CDR2 FYEKMQ, per germline (reference sequence).

This clone was counted between two and nine times. This chain uses TRBV5-6 with TRBJ2-5; 7 bases line up with TRBD1. V gave up 0 bases and J gave up 5 bases; unmatched junction bases: 7. From germline, CDR1 is SGHDT and CDR2 YYEEEE. The CDR3 length is 15 residues. As DNA, the CDR3 is TGTGCCAGCAGCTTGGCCTCAGGGGGTGACGAGACCCAGTACTTC. Translating it yields CASSLASGGDETQYF.

The chain employs TRBV5-1 and TRBJ2-1, with TRBD2 matching 11 bases. CDR3 length: 18 residues. Germline loops: CDR1 SGHRS, CDR2 YFSETQ. The V gene end was trimmed by 1 base and the J gene end by 8 bases; junction bases not matched to a gene: 14. CDR3 DNA sequence: TGCGCCAGCAGCTTGATTCTTGACTTAGCGGGGGGGCCTGATGAGCAGTTCTTC. This sequence encodes CASSLILDLAGGPDEQFF.

The chain has TRBV15 and TRBJ1-2, with 8 bases matching TRBD1. Germline V CDR1 and CDR2: LNHNV, YYDKDF (reference sequence). V trimming: 5 bases; J trimming: 5 bases; junction bases outside the gene matches: 4. CDR3 length: 13 amino acids. CDR3 in amino acids: CATSQDRVYGYTF. The CDR3, as DNA: TGTGCCACCAGCCAGGACAGGGTTTATGGCTACACCTTC.

This clone was observed a few times. A much larger clonotype is one base distant, so this may be a read error. J is TRBJ2-3 and V is TRBV7-6, with D tentatively TRBD1 (6 bases). CDR1 SGHVS and CDR2 FNYEAQ come from the germline V gene. This CDR3 contains 15 residues. Trimming took 5 bases from V and 2 from J, leaving 14 bases between them. CDR3 loop: CASSPRDNPTDTQYF. CDR3 sequence (DNA): TGTGCCAGCAGCCCCAGGGACAACCCCACAGATACGCAGTATTTT.

A note on this clone: Other DNA sequences of this sample code for an identical CDR3. The chain has TRBV30 and TRBJ1-1; unclear D gene. This CDR3 region has 12 residues. Germline-derived CDR1 and CDR2 are GTSNPN and SVGIG (reference sequence). The germline V and J ends were trimmed by 2 bases and 2 bases, with 6 bases remaining between them. The CDR3 nucleotides are TGTGCCTGGAGTTTAGGAAACACTGAAGCTTTCTTT. Protein sequence: CAWSLGNTEAFF.

This clone was observed once. The chain employs TRBV2 and TRBJ2-7, with D possibly matching TRBD1 (6 bases). Germline CDR1 reads SNHLY; CDR2 reads FYNNEI. The V end lost 8 bases, the J end lost 5 bases, and 16 bases lay between the germline ends. CDR3 length equals 13 residues. CDR3 sequence (DNA): TGTGCCAGCCCCTCAGCCAGGGGCGACGAGCAGTACTTC. It codes for CASPSARGDEQYF.

The sample holds a few counts of this clone. The rearrangement joins TRBV14 to TRBJ2-3; no reliable D call. The CDR3 runs to 15 residues. In germline, CDR1 is SGHDN, CDR2 FVKESK. The V end was cut by 3 bases, the J end by 4 bases, with 14 bases between. The CDR3 reads CASSQGVSYPDTQYF. CDR3 DNA sequence: TGTGCCAGCAGCCAGGGTGTCTCTTACCCAGATACGCAGTATTTT.

The chain links TRBV27 to TRBJ2-7, with D possibly being TRBD1 (6 bases). Germline values: CDR1 MNHEY, CDR2 SMNVEV (reference sequence). CDR3 size: 12 residues. V gave up 5 bases and J gave up 9 bases, with 14 bases separating them. The CDR3 spells CASSPNRVVQYF. The DNA for the CDR3 is TGTGCCAGCAGTCCAAACAGGGTTGTGCAGTACTTC.

The chain uses TRBV13 and TRBJ2-7; D may be TRBD1 (6 bases). Germline CDR1 is PRHDT and CDR2 is FYEKMQ (reference sequence). The CDR3 consists of 15 residues. The germline V and J ends were trimmed by 4 bases and 2 bases, with 15 bases remaining between them. The CDR3 bases are TGTGCCAGCAGCTACCGGTTCGGACAGACCTACGAGCAGTACTTC. Translation: CASSYRFGQTYEQYF.

Details on this clone: Other nucleotide sequences in the sample specify the same CDR3. The chain employs TRBV29-1 and TRBJ1-1; 7 bases are a match to TRBD1. V shed 3 bases and J 2 bases; nucleotides not matched to a gene: 6. The CDR3 loop spans 14 amino acids. Looked up from germline, CDR1 is SQVTM and CDR2 is ANQGSEA. The CDR3 protein is CSVDATGVNTEAFF. The CDR3 DNA is TGCAGCGTTGATGCAACAGGGGTTAACACTGAAGCTTTCTTT.

There are many counts of this clone. The chain carries TRBV5-6 and TRBJ2-7; tentatively, D is TRBD2 (6 bases). The V gene lost 2 bases and the J gene lost 5 bases, with 14 bases spanning the gap. This CDR3 is 14 amino acids long. The germline V gene encodes CDR1 SGHDT and CDR2 YYEEEE. The CDR3 DNA reads as TGTGCCAGCAGCTTAGGAGGGTCGTGGGACGAGCAGTACTTC. As protein: CASSLGGSWDEQYF.

The chain joins TRBV29-1 to TRBJ1-1; D is undetermined. The CDR3 spans 11 residues. CDR1 and CDR2 from the germline V gene are SQVTM and ANQGSEA. Trimming pared 3 bases from V and 7 bases from J, leaving 9 bases between. Here the CDR3 reads CSVDYALEAFF. CDR3 DNA: TGCAGCGTTGATTACGCGCTTGAAGCTTTCTTT.

The chain links TRBV10-3 to TRBJ2-3; 10 bases align to TRBD1. V lost 3 bases, J lost 0 bases, and 9 bases stayed unmatched. The CDR3 has 18 residues. Looked up from germline, CDR1 is ENHRY and CDR2 is SYGVKD. CDR3 DNA: TGTGCCATCAGTGACCCTGGACAGGGGGGATTTAGCACAGATACGCAGTATTTT. It specifies CAISDPGQGGFSTDTQYF.

This clone appeared a single time. V gene TRBV9 combines with J gene TRBJ2-6; a possible D gene is TRBD2 (5 bases). The CDR3 consists of 18 residues. V was cut by 2 bases and J by 2 bases, with 17 bases left in between. The germline V gene encodes CDR1 SGDLS and CDR2 YYNGEE. In nucleotides, the CDR3 is TGTGCCAGCAGCGTCCGGGCTACACTAGAGACTGGGGCCAACGTCCTGACTTTC. The encoded protein is CASSVRATLETGANVLTF.

This clone was observed a few times. The V call is TRBV14, the J call TRBJ1-2; TRBD1 might be the D (5 bases). The CDR3 totals 13 residues. V gave up 4 bases and J gave up 3 bases, with 9 bases separating them. Germline CDR1 and CDR2: SGHDN and FVKESK. Here the CDR3 reads CASSRRQYYGYTF. The DNA for the CDR3 is TGTGCCAGCAGCCGTAGACAGTACTATGGCTACACCTTC.